This TCR beta chain was captured in a study of identical twins. Points on this clonotype: Its antigen is currently unknown.

It was template switching that added a universal primer site, and there were unique molecular identifiers on the cDNA. TCRdb passed the 5' RACE reads through MiXCR, listing each CDR3 protein once. The sample has roughly 1,500,000 distinct CDR3 sequences, about 32% seen once. Broader study findings: With beta out-of-frame sequences, excess sharing by twins was weaker. Model-predicted out-of-frame TCR alpha sharing fell below observed values in monozygotic twins. Without tracking the same donors, conclusions rested on cross-sectional statistical analysis.

CDR1 is SGHDT and CDR2 is YYEEEE in the germline V gene. V was clipped by 1 base and J by 2 bases, with 7 bases between them. The length of the CDR3 is 13 residues. Sample: cord blood. This chain joins TRBV5-6 and TRBJ2-7; D remains unclear. This clonotype was obtained from a newborn girl in good health. CDR3 region: CASSLMEPYEQYF. The CDR3 DNA reads as TGTGCCAGCAGCTTGATGGAACCCTACGAGCAGTACTTC.